These 21 T cell receptor beta chains were sequenced from one sample in a study of beta chain features in type 1 diabetes. These receptors have no known antigen. Expressed TCRB transcripts were sequenced because the isolated RNA had all been reverse transcribed beforehand. Sequenced by immunoSEQ multiplex PCR; TCRdb stores in-frame clones only, minus some. Of around 130,000 clones listed, around 10% were seen once; the top ten hold approximately 0.7%. Study-wide points: Shortening of TCRB CDR3s, moderate but significant, appeared in all four CD4+ subsets of Type 1 diabetes patients.

The material sequenced was central memory CD4+ T cells from blood. The receptors originated from a man aged 25 to 45 with type 1 diabetes.

This clone has just a few counts. This chain connects TRBV29-1 to TRBJ2-3; 8 bases are a match to TRBD2. CDR3 length: 13 amino acids. Unmatched junction bases numbered 3, after V lost 7 bases and J lost 0 bases. Germline assignment: CDR1 SQVTM and CDR2 ANQGSEA. The CDR3 is CSAGGGSTDTQYF. The CDR3 DNA follows: TGCAGCGCCGGGGGGGGGAGCACAGATACGCAGTATTTT.

The CDR3 region is CASSLRTSGLNGDTQYF. The CDR3 DNA sequence: TGTGCCAGCAGTCTTAGGACTAGCGGGTTAAATGGGGATACGCAGTATTTT. The chain employs TRBV28 and TRBJ2-3; 11 bases match TRBD2. The germline V gene encodes CDR1 MDHEN and CDR2 SYDVKM. The V gene end was trimmed by 5 bases and the J gene end by 6 bases; junction bases not matched to a gene: 13. CDR3 length: 17 amino acids. Supplemented by reference TRBV28 and TRBJ2-3, the full variable domain reads DVKVTQSSRYLVKRTGEKVFLECVQDMDHENMFWYRQDPGLGLRLIYFSYDVKMKEKGDIPEGYSVSREKKERFSLILESASTNQTSMYLCASSLRTSGLNGDTQYFGPGTRLTVL.

Only a few counts were recorded for this clone. The chain couples TRBV4-1 to TRBJ1-4; D is perhaps TRBD1 (5 bases). The V end lost 4 bases, the J end lost 3 bases, and 15 bases lay between the germline ends. CDR3 length: 16 residues. The germline gives CDR1 MGHRA, CDR2 YSYEKL. CDR3 loop: CASSPPLRGANEKLFF. Written as DNA, the CDR3 is TGCGCCAGCAGCCCGCCCCTCCGGGGGGCTAATGAAAAACTGTTTTTT.

This clone was observed a few times. The chain combines TRBV2 with TRBJ2-3; tentatively, D is TRBD2 (5 bases). Trimming shortened V by 7 bases and J by 4 bases, and 12 bases separated the two germline ends. Germline V lookup: CDR1 SNHLY, CDR2 FYNNEI. The CDR3 spans 13 residues. CDR3 in amino acids: CASKDGVADTQYF. CDR3 sequence (DNA): TGTGCCAGCAAGGACGGGGTGGCAGATACGCAGTATTTT.

The chain employs TRBV18 and TRBJ2-7, with 7 bases matching TRBD2. The germline V gene encodes CDR1 KGHSH and CDR2 LQKENI. The CDR3 is made up of 14 amino acids. The ends lost 6 bases at V and 3 bases at J; junction bases unmatched: 8. The CDR3 nucleotides read TGTGCCAGCTCCCATGGGGGGGAAGGCTACGAGCAGTACTTC. This sequence encodes CASSHGGEGYEQYF.

This clone was seen only a few times. V gene TRBV9 combines with J gene TRBJ1-6; 7 nucleotides match TRBD1. The germline V gene encodes CDR1 SGDLS and CDR2 YYNGEE. The CDR3 is 15 residues long. Trimming at V came to 4 bases and at J to 6 bases, leaving 7 bases not matched to a gene. As DNA, the CDR3 is TGTGCCAGCAGCCCCTCCGGGACAGCTAATTCACCCCTCCACTTT. It encodes CASSPSGTANSPLHF.

There are a few counts of this clone. The chain combines TRBV7-2 with TRBJ2-5; 12 nucleotides line up with TRBD2. Germline V gene lookup returns CDR1 SGHTA and CDR2 FQGNSA. The CDR3 is 16 residues long. V lost 0 bases to trimming and J lost 2 bases; unmatched junction nucleotides: 1. CDR3 protein: CASSLAGLAGQETQYF. CDR3 DNA: TGTGCCAGCAGCTTAGCAGGACTAGCGGGGCAAGAGACCCAGTACTTC.

The chain employs TRBV19 and TRBJ1-2; no reliable D call. This CDR3 spans 12 amino acids. Trimming stripped 7 bases from V and 3 bases from J, with 9 bases between. Looked up from germline, CDR1 is LNHDA and CDR2 is SQIVND (reference sequence). CDR3 sequence: CASTPNDYGYTF. The CDR3 coding sequence is TGTGCCAGTACTCCTAATGACTATGGCTACACCTTC. The entire variable domain, with the rest obtained from reference TRBV19 and TRBJ1-2, is as follows: DGGITQSPKYLFRKEGQNVTLSCEQNLNHDAMYWYRQDPGQGLRLIYYSQIVNDFQKGDIAEGYSVSREKKESFPLTVTSAQKNPTAFYLCASTPNDYGYTFGSGTRLTVV.

The gene calls are TRBV28 and TRBJ2-5; D not certain. Per the germline V gene, CDR1 is MDHEN and CDR2 is SYDVKM. CDR3 length: 10 residues. Trimming shortened V by 8 bases and J by 9 bases, and 10 bases separated the two germline ends. CDR3 residues: CASGPWSQYF. CDR3 DNA sequence: TGTGCCAGCGGCCCTTGGTCCCAGTACTTC.

The genes are TRBV7-9 and TRBJ2-7, with D perhaps matching TRBD1 (6 bases). Trimming removed 6 bases from V and 2 bases from J, with 17 bases in between. The CDR3 totals 15 residues. Germline values: CDR1 SEHNR, CDR2 FQNEAQ (reference sequence). CDR3 nucleotide sequence: TGTGCCAGCAGTCGCCGGGACACGGTGCCCTACGAGCAGTACTTC. Its protein product is CASSRRDTVPYEQYF. The full variable domain, with the rest looked up from reference TRBV7-9 and TRBJ2-7, is DTGVSQNPRHKITKRGQNVTFRCDPISEHNRLYWYRQTLGQGPEFLTYFQNEAQLEKSRLLSDRFSAERPKGSFSTLEIQRTEQGDSAMYLCASSRRDTVPYEQYFGPGTRLTVT.

This chain connects TRBV27 to TRBJ1-1; D is perhaps TRBD1 (6 bases). This CDR3 spans 14 amino acids. V lost 6 bases, J lost 3 bases, and 14 bases lay in between. CDR1 is MNHEY, CDR2 SMNVEV, per germline (reference sequence). CDR3 amino acids: CASSPRGTDTEAFF. The CDR3 nucleotides are TGTGCCAGCAGCCCTAGGGGGACGGACACTGAAGCTTTCTTT.

This clone was observed a few times. The chain links TRBV6-5 to TRBJ1-1; D is perhaps TRBD1 (5 bases). Germline V lookup: CDR1 MNHEY, CDR2 SVGAGI. V was pared by 7 bases and J by 10 bases, with 22 bases between. The CDR3 totals 14 residues. The CDR3 reads CASTAPGQFFRAFF. CDR3 coding DNA: TGTGCCAGCACGGCGCCAGGGCAGTTCTTTCGAGCTTTCTTT.

In this sample, this clone turned up a few times. Here the CDR3 DNA reads TGTGCCAGCACCGAGCCCCAAAATCGTGAGCAGTACTTC. Protein product: CASTEPQNREQYF. V usage is TRBV6-5 and J usage is TRBJ2-7; D unclear. The ends were cut back, 7 bases at V and 7 bases at J, with 17 bases in the middle. Germline loops: CDR1 MNHEY, CDR2 SVGAGI. CDR3 length: 13 residues.

The chain is built from TRBV9 and TRBJ2-7; the match to TRBD2 covers 10 bases. Looked up from germline, CDR1 is SGDLS and CDR2 is YYNGEE. The CDR3 totals 14 residues. Germline trimming cut 4 bases from V and 7 bases from J; bases unmatched to any gene: 8. The CDR3 coding sequence is TGTGCCAGCAGCCCCCAACTAGCGGGGAAAGAGCAGTACTTC. Its protein product is CASSPQLAGKEQYF.

The chain links TRBV29-1 to TRBJ2-3, with 8 bases fitting TRBD2. CDR1 and CDR2 (germline): SQVTM, ANQGSEA. V lost 1 base and J lost 0; bases outside the gene matches: 3. The CDR3 loop spans 15 amino acids. The CDR3 DNA reads as TGCAGCGTTGAAGCAGCGGGGGTTAGCACAGATACGCAGTATTTT. Protein: CSVEAAGVSTDTQYF.

The chain is built from TRBV19 and TRBJ1-2; TRBD1 aligns across 9 bases. CDR3 length equals 15 residues. The trim removed 2 bases at V and 8 bases at J, leaving 9 bases unmatched. The germline V gene has CDR1 LNHDA and CDR2 SQIVND (reference sequence). The CDR3 reads CASSISGQGSGGYTF. The CDR3 DNA reads TGTGCCAGTAGTATATCCGGACAGGGGAGTGGAGGCTACACCTTC.

This clone has just a few counts. The chain combines TRBV5-4 with TRBJ2-7, with 9 bases lining up with TRBD1. Germline trimming cut 5 bases from V and 9 bases from J; bases unmatched to any gene: 6. In germline, CDR1 is SGHNT, CDR2 YYREEE (reference sequence). The CDR3 length is 12 residues. For the CDR3, the DNA is TGTGCCAGCAGACAAACAGGGGGCAGGCAGTACTTC. Protein: CASRQTGGRQYF.

This chain links TRBV6-5 with TRBJ1-1; TRBD1 might be the D (6 bases). This CDR3 contains 14 residues. V shed 7 bases and J shed 2 bases, with 14 bases lying between them. Germline lookup yields CDR1 MNHEY and CDR2 SVGAGI. CDR3 sequence (DNA): TGTGCCAGCACGCGGGGGCGACTAAACACTGAAGCTTTCTTT. Its translation is CASTRGRLNTEAFF.

This clone has just one count. The chain recombines TRBV5-8 with TRBJ2-3; TRBD1 might be the D (6 bases). The length of the CDR3 is 13 residues. The germline V and J ends were trimmed by 1 base and 5 bases, with 8 bases remaining between them. Germline CDR1 SGHTS, CDR2 YDEGEE. The DNA of the CDR3 is TGTGCCAGCAGCTTGAGAGGGGGAGATACGCAGTATTTT. This encodes CASSLRGGDTQYF.

This clone was counted a few times. J is TRBJ1-1 and V is TRBV15; unclear D gene. Between the trimmed V and J ends, which lost 1 base and 5 bases, there was a span of 11 bases. This CDR3 comprises 14 residues. Per the germline V gene, CDR1 is LNHNV and CDR2 is YYDKDF (reference sequence). The CDR3 DNA reads as TGTGCCACCAGCAGAGGTACCCCGGAGACTGAAGCTTTCTTT. Amino acids: CATSRGTPETEAFF.

There are a few counts of this clone. The J gene is TRBJ2-3, the V gene TRBV7-3, with 8 positions matching TRBD2. CDR1 is SGHTA and CDR2 is FQGTGA in the germline V gene. CDR3 length equals 14 residues. V shed 5 bases and J 5 bases; nucleotides not matched to a gene: 6. CDR3 sequence: CASSASGGQDTQYF. The DNA for the CDR3 is TGTGCCAGCAGCGCCTCGGGGGGGCAAGATACGCAGTATTTT.